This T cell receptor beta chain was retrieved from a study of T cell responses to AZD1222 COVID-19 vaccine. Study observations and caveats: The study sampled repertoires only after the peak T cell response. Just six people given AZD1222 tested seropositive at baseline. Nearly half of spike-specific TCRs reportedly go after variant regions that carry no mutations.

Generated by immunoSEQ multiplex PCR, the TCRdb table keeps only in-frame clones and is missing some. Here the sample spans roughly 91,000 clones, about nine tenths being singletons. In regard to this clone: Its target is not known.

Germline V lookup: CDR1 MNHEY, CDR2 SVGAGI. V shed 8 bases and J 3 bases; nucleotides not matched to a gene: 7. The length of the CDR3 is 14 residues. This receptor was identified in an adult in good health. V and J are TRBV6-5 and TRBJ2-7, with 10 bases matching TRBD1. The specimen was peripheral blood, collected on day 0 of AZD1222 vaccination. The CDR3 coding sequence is TGTGCCAGCGGTCCGGGACAGGGGTTCTACGAGCAGTACTTC. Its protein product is CASGPGQGFYEQYF.